Detailed here is one T cell receptor (beta chain). Only in-frame clones appear in the TCRdb table, and some are missing; sequencing was by immunoSEQ multiplex PCR. The table has fewer than 20,000 clones, about 80% seen once. Graft specimens yielded both intraepithelial and lamina propria lymphocytes. These data belong to a study of graft-versus-host responses after intestinal transplantation. Study as a whole: Recipients had transplants, and these were multivisceral, liver-intestinal, or isolated intestinal.

V lost 7 bases and J 4 bases, leaving 13 bases between the germline ends. CDR3 length: 13 residues. Germline loops: CDR1 MNHEY, CDR2 SVGAGI. The chain uses TRBV6-5 and TRBJ1-1, with D maybe TRBD1 (6 bases). The sequencing here drew on ileum tissue, taken 95 to 110 days after intestinal transplant. The TCR sequence derives from a human patient who received an intestinal transplant, so some T cells may come from the graft donor. The CDR3 DNA sequence: TGTGCCAGCATCGGATTCAGGGGCACTGAAGCTTTCTTT. Translated, it gives CASIGFRGTEAFF.